This entry features one T cell receptor (beta chain) sequence. The data were taken from a study of blood T cell repertoires in COVID-19. Study-wide background: Acute-phase and convalescent COVID-19 samples originated in the United States, Italy and Spain. The cDNA or gDNA used as material had been derived from T cells, B-cell-depleted T cells, or PBMCs.

Under the authors' procedure: Estimation of nucleated cell counts was performed using reference gene primer amplification. Sequenced by immunoSEQ multiplex PCR; TCRdb stores in-frame clones only, minus some. Clone size and V and J calls were adopted from that table, with D and trimming inferred from the DNA. The sample consists of some 250,000 clones, roughly nine tenths of them appearing once. The TCR comes from a man between 60 and 75 years old with acute or convalescent COVID-19. What was sequenced was peripheral blood.

The CDR3, as DNA: TGTGCCAGCAGTTCGCAGGGGAATAATTCACCCCTCCACTTT. Its protein is CASSSQGNNSPLHF. This chain uses TRBV28 with TRBJ1-6; D is possibly TRBD1 (6 bases). Germline V gene lookup returns CDR1 MDHEN and CDR2 SYDVKM. V shed 4 bases and J shed 5 bases, with 9 bases lying between them. The CDR3 has 14 residues.